Below, 19 T cell receptor beta chains from the same sample are listed, as sequenced in a study of blood T cell repertoires in COVID-19. The repertoire was sequenced with immunoSEQ multiplex PCR; TCRdb's copy has only in-frame clones and lacks some. The sample carries some 220,000 clones, about nine tenths recorded once. Sequenced input: peripheral blood. All receptors derive from a man aged 25-45 years with COVID-19, enrolled during active disease.

The rearrangement links TRBV6-2 or TRBV6-3 to TRBJ1-4, with 7 positions matching TRBD1. The CDR3 has 17 residues. Germline V lookup: CDR1 MNHEY, CDR2 SVGEGT. V shed 0 bases, J shed 2 bases, and the junction held 6 bases outside the gene matches. CDR3 coding DNA: TGTGCCAGCAGTTACTCGATCCTACAGGGGACTAATGAAAAACTGTTTTTT. Translating gives CASSYSILQGTNEKLFF.

This chain joins TRBV18 and TRBJ1-2; TRBD1 agrees at 10 bases. The CDR3 runs to 16 residues. The V gene end was trimmed by 3 bases and the J gene end by 6 bases; junction bases not matched to a gene: 10. Per germline, CDR1 KGHSH and CDR2 LQKENI. In nucleotides, the CDR3 is TGTGCCAGCTCACCCTCGACAGGGGGCGCGGGGGATGGCTACACCTTC. Its translation is CASSPSTGGAGDGYTF.

This chain links TRBV7-9 with TRBJ1-2; 7 nucleotides align to TRBD1. Germline loops: CDR1 SEHNR, CDR2 FQNEAQ (reference sequence). Trimming took 5 bases from V and 7 from J; bases not matched to a gene: 19. This CDR3 has 17 residues. CDR3 protein: CASSGPGQYTYFAGYTF. For the CDR3, the DNA is TGTGCCAGCAGCGGGCCGGGACAGTATACGTACTTTGCTGGCTACACCTTC.

The V gene is TRBV19, the J gene TRBJ1-2; 9 nucleotides align to TRBD1. The CDR3 is 15 residues long. CDR1 and CDR2 (germline): LNHDA, SQIVND (reference sequence). V trimming: 3 bases; J trimming: 2 bases; junction bases outside the gene matches: 4. CDR3 coding DNA: TGTGCCAGTAGTATCCGGGACAGGGCCAACTATGGCTACACCTTC. As protein: CASSIRDRANYGYTF.

J is TRBJ1-5 and V is TRBV29-1; 7 bases map to TRBD1. Germline V gene sequence: CDR1 SQVTM, CDR2 ANQGSEA. This CDR3 has 14 amino acids. The V segment lost 1 base and the J segment 5 bases; nucleotides outside the gene matches: 5. The CDR3 bases are TGCAGCGTTGAAGTCAGGGGGTCGGATCAGCCCCAGCATTTT. Translating it yields CSVEVRGSDQPQHF.

This chain joins TRBV5-1 and TRBJ1-2, with D hard to call. Germline CDR1 is SGHRS and CDR2 is YFSETQ. The CDR3 totals 14 residues. Deletions cut 4 bases from V and 0 bases from J, with 10 bases between. The CDR3 nucleotides read TGCGCCAGCAGCACGGCGCAGGCTAACTATGGCTACACCTTC. Translating it yields CASSTAQANYGYTF.

This clone was counted between two and nine times. The CDR3 bases are TGTGCCAGCAGCCTCGAGCACAATCAGCCCCAGCATTTT. Its translation: CASSLEHNQPQHF. This chain links TRBV7-9 with TRBJ1-5; D gene ambiguous. Germline-derived CDR1 and CDR2 are SEHNR and FQNEAQ (reference sequence). Deletions cut 5 bases from V and 3 bases from J, with 8 bases between. The CDR3 is 13 residues long.

CDR3 sequence (DNA): TGTGCCATCAGTCCTAGGACAGGGGAAGGCTACACCTTC. Translation gives CAISPRTGEGYTF. V usage is TRBV10-3 and J usage is TRBJ1-2; 9 bases are a match to TRBD1. CDR1 ENHRY and CDR2 SYGVKD come from the germline V gene. The junction had 6 bases not matched to a gene; V was cut back by 5 bases and J by 8 bases. The CDR3 spans 13 residues.

This chain joins TRBV2 and TRBJ1-1, with a weak D call TRBD1 (5 bases). Germline V gene data show CDR1 as SNHLY and CDR2 as FYNNEI. V lost 1 base, J lost 1 base, and 7 bases lay in between. CDR3 length equals 14 residues. This CDR3 reads CASSEGQKNTEAFF. The CDR3 DNA sequence: TGTGCCAGCAGTGAAGGACAGAAGAACACTGAAGCTTTCTTT.

The sample holds one count of this clone. The chain employs TRBV2 and TRBJ2-2, with TRBD2 matching over 9 bases. Germline V gives CDR1 SNHLY, CDR2 FYNNEI. J lost 9 bases, V lost 6 bases, and 8 bases had no gene match. CDR3 size: 14 residues. Here the CDR3 reads CASRLAGLSRELFF. For the CDR3, the DNA is TGTGCCAGCAGACTAGCGGGCCTCTCGAGGGAGCTGTTTTTT.

The chain is built from TRBV12-2 and TRBJ1-2. TRBV12-2 is a pseudogene segment. This CDR3 region has 15 residues. The DNA for the CDR3 is TGTGCAAGTCGCTTAGGTAGAGGCTCGGACTATGGCTACACCTTC. It encodes CASRLGRGSDYGYTF.

CDR3 sequence reads: CASSVGQGAGETQYF. The CDR3 DNA reads as TGTGCCAGCAGCGTAGGACAGGGGGCAGGTGAGACCCAGTACTTC. The chain couples TRBV9 to TRBJ2-5, with 10 bases matching TRBD1. After removal of 0 bases from V and 5 bases from J, the junction contained 4 bases not matched to a gene. The CDR3 contains 15 residues. Germline V CDR1 and CDR2: SGDLS, YYNGEE.

The chain is built from TRBV11-2 and TRBJ1-2; 9 bases fit TRBD1. Trimming removed 2 bases from V and 8 bases from J; junction bases left unmatched: 9. CDR1 SGHAT and CDR2 FQNNGV come from the germline V gene. This CDR3 spans 15 amino acids. The CDR3 loop is CASSLPRTGDFGYTF. The DNA for the CDR3 is TGTGCCAGCAGCTTACCGAGGACAGGGGACTTCGGCTACACCTTC.

This sequence joins TRBV18 and TRBJ2-7, with D unresolved. The germline gives CDR1 KGHSH, CDR2 LQKENI. The CDR3 consists of 14 residues. The ends were cut back, 2 bases at V and 2 bases at J, with 10 bases in the middle. In DNA, the CDR3 is TGTGCCAGCTCACCAGGGCAGGCAACCTACGAGCAGTACTTC. Protein: CASSPGQATYEQYF.

The chain links TRBV9 to TRBJ2-7; 10 bases are shared with TRBD2. In germline, CDR1 is SGDLS, CDR2 YYNGEE. After removal of 4 bases from V and 7 bases from J, the junction contained 11 bases not matched to a gene. CDR3 length equals 15 residues. The CDR3 sequence: CASSIGTSDVGEQYF. In DNA form, the CDR3 reads TGTGCCAGCAGCATAGGGACTAGCGACGTAGGGGAGCAGTACTTC. Drawing the rest from reference TRBV9 and TRBJ2-7, the complete variable domain is DSGVTQTPKHLITATGQRVTLRCSPRSGDLSVYWYQQSLDQGLQFLIQYYNGEERAKGNILERFSAQQFPDLHSELNLSSLELGDSALYFCASSIGTSDVGEQYFGPGTRLTVT.

This sequence joins TRBV20-1 and TRBJ2-1; no clear D gene. Germline V CDR1 and CDR2: DFQATT, SNEGSKA (reference sequence). This CDR3 region has 13 residues. Trimming took 3 bases from V and 4 from J, leaving 10 bases between them. The CDR3: CSASPRQYNEQFF. CDR3 sequence (DNA): TGCAGTGCTAGTCCGCGGCAATACAATGAGCAGTTCTTC.

This clone appeared a single time. The chain recombines TRBV5-4 with TRBJ1-2; D remains unclear. V shed 4 bases and J shed 3 bases, with 16 bases lying between them. Germline loops: CDR1 SGHNT, CDR2 YYREEE (reference sequence). The CDR3 contains 15 residues. The CDR3 DNA is TGTGCCAGCAGCACACGACTGCGGGTCCACTATGGCTACACCTTC. Translated: CASSTRLRVHYGYTF.

The V call is TRBV24-1, the J call TRBJ2-2; 7 positions agree with TRBD1. Germline V CDR1 and CDR2: KGHDR, SFDVKD. Trimming cost V 12 bases and J 2 bases; bases outside gene matches: 5. CDR3 length equals 13 residues. CDR3 in amino acids: CASGTANTGELFF. For the CDR3, the DNA is TGTGCCTCCGGGACAGCAAACACCGGGGAGCTGTTTTTT.

The CDR3 nucleotides are TGTGCCAGCAGCCAAATGGGGGGCACTGAAGCTTTCTTT. It translates to CASSQMGGTEAFF. The gene calls are TRBV14 and TRBJ1-1; possibly TRBD1 for D (5 bases). The V and J ends lost 2 bases and 4 bases respectively, with 8 bases between them. Germline V gene sequence: CDR1 SGHDN, CDR2 FVKESK. This CDR3 comprises 13 residues.